This record looks at one T cell receptor beta chain sequence and its context. CDR1 and CDR2 from the germline V gene are SNHLY and FYNNEI. After removal of 6 bases from V and 8 bases from J, the junction contained 5 bases not matched to a gene. The CDR3 spans 13 residues. These data belong to a study of blood T cells in healthy people across ages. For the second PCR, which ran for roughly 7 to 11 cycles, a sample-barcoded 5' primer and a J-beta primer mix were used. TCRdb re-derived calls from the 5' RACE reads in MiXCR, one entry per CDR3 protein. The data hold some 1 million distinct CDR3 sequences, with 40% to 50% observed a single time.

The sequencing input was blood. The V call is TRBV2, the J call TRBJ2-1, with TRBD2 identical over 9 bases. The receptor was derived from a woman aged 55 to 70 in good health. The CDR3 DNA reads TGTGCCAGCAGGCAGACTAGCGGAGATGAGCAGTTCTTC. Its protein is CASRQTSGDEQFF.